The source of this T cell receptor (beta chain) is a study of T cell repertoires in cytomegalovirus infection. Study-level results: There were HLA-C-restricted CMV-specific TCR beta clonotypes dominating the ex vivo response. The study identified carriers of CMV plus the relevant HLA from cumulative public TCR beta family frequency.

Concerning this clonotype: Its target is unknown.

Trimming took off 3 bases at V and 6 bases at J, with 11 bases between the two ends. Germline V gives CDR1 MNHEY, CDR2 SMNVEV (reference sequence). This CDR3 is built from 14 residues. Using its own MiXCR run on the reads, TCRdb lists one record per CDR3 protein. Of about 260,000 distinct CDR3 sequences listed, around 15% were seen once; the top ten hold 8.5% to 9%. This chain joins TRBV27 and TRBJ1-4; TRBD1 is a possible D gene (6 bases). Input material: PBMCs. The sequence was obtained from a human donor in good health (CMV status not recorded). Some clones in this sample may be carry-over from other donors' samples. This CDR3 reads CASSFRGPDEKLFF. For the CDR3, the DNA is TGTGCCAGCAGTTTTCGGGGGCCTGATGAAAAACTGTTTTTT.